This record covers a single T cell receptor (beta chain). Its matching antigen is unknown. This entry belongs to a study of T cell responses to AZD1222 COVID-19 vaccine. Study conclusions and caveats: Baseline seropositivity characterized only six or seven AZD1222 recipients. Within unmutated variant regions lay the reported targets of nearly half of spike-specific TCRs. No repertoire was sampled before or during the peak T cell response, only after it.

TCRdb keeps only in-frame clones here, not all; method: immunoSEQ multiplex PCR. The table lists about 150,000 clones, roughly 90% of them singletons. The sample was peripheral blood, taken on day 0 of MenACWY control vaccination. The sequence was obtained from an adult in good health.

In nucleotides, the CDR3 is TGCGCCAGTTACAGTAACTATGGCTACACCTTC. Amino acids: CASYSNYGYTF. This rearrangement joins TRBV4-1 to TRBJ1-2; no clear D gene. Per germline, CDR1 MGHRA and CDR2 YSYEKL. This CDR3 is 11 amino acids long. V dropped 9 bases and J dropped 1 base, with 6 bases sitting between them.